These 26 T cell receptor beta chains share one sample of origin, sequenced in a study of chemoradiotherapy in HPV16-positive cancers. Only in-frame clones appear in the TCRdb table, and some are missing; sequencing was by immunoSEQ multiplex PCR. Among about 8,100 clones, about two thirds were seen once, and the ten largest hold about a fifth. Sampling took place from a patient who underwent chemoradiotherapy. These receptors originate from a human donor with HPV-associated anogenital cancer.

The rearrangement links TRBV7-2 to TRBJ1-1; 7 bases line up with TRBD1. Germline assignment: CDR1 SGHTA and CDR2 FQGNSA. The CDR3 loop spans 13 amino acids. The V gene end was trimmed by 5 bases and the J gene end by 5 bases; junction bases not matched to a gene: 5. CDR3 protein: CASSQNRGTEAFF. The CDR3 DNA sequence: TGTGCCAGCAGCCAGAACAGGGGAACTGAAGCTTTCTTT.

The chain is built from TRBV11-2 and TRBJ2-3, with 11 bases identical to TRBD2. The CDR3 loop spans 18 amino acids. Trimming removed 6 bases from V and 1 base from J; junction bases left unmatched: 12. Germline lookup yields CDR1 SGHAT and CDR2 FQNNGV. The CDR3 DNA reads TGTGCCAGCAGTATTGGACTAGCGGGCCCCCTGGGCACAGATACGCAGTATTTT. Protein sequence: CASSIGLAGPLGTDTQYF.

This clone has just one count. This rearrangement joins TRBV11-2 to TRBJ2-1; 7 bases are a match to TRBD2. V lost 5 bases and J lost 8; bases outside the gene matches: 12. CDR3 size: 15 residues. The germline gives CDR1 SGHAT, CDR2 FQNNGV. CDR3 protein: CASSLGGSRSDEQFF. CDR3 coding DNA: TGTGCCAGCAGCCTCGGGGGGAGCAGGAGTGATGAGCAGTTCTTC. The complete variable domain, with remaining parts taken from reference TRBV11-2 and TRBJ2-1, reads EAGVAQSPRYKIIEKRQSVAFWCNPISGHATLYWYQQILGQGPKLLIQFQNNGVVDDSQLPKDRFSAERLKGVDSTLKIQPAKLEDSAVYLCASSLGGSRSDEQFFGPGTRLTVL.

The rearrangement uses TRBV27 and TRBJ2-1; D gene ambiguous. The CDR3 loop spans 13 amino acids. The V and J ends lost 3 bases and 2 bases respectively, with 5 bases between them. From germline, CDR1 is MNHEY and CDR2 SMNVEV (reference sequence). CDR3 sequence (DNA): TGTGCCAGCAGTTTGAAACCCTACAATGAGCAGTTCTTC. Translated, it gives CASSLKPYNEQFF.

The rearrangement links TRBV5-1 to TRBJ2-5; D gene ambiguous. The germline V gene encodes CDR1 SGHRS and CDR2 YFSETQ. CDR3 length equals 15 residues. V was clipped by 0 bases and J by 2 bases, with 11 bases between them. In nucleotides, the CDR3 is TGCGCCAGCAGCTTGGACAGCTACCTTCAAGAGACCCAGTACTTC. It is translated as CASSLDSYLQETQYF.

The V and J genes are TRBV5-6 and TRBJ2-5; 8 nucleotides match TRBD1. The J call may be in error: the DNA end matches TRBJ2-7 better. The length of the CDR3 is 14 residues. The V gene's germline CDR1 is SGHDT and CDR2 YYEEEE. The CDR3 sequence is CASSLGQGLYEQYF. CDR3 coding DNA: TGTGCCAGCAGCTTGGGACAGGGGCTATACGAGCAGTACTTC.

J is TRBJ2-1 and V is TRBV4-3; D is perhaps TRBD2 (5 bases). CDR3 length equals 13 residues. Trimming shortened V by 0 bases and J by 8 bases, and 8 bases separated the two germline ends. Germline assignment: CDR1 LGHNA and CDR2 YSLEER. The CDR3 spells CASSQEQRDEQFF. The CDR3 nucleotides read TGCGCCAGCAGCCAAGAACAGAGGGATGAGCAGTTCTTC.

The chain recombines TRBV4-1 with TRBJ1-3; TRBD1 is a possible D gene (6 bases). V shed 0 bases and J shed 0 bases, with 9 bases lying between them. From germline, CDR1 is MGHRA and CDR2 YSYEKL. This CDR3 spans 16 amino acids. The CDR3 bases are TGCGCCAGCAGCCAAGAGGACAGACGCTCTGGAAACACCATATATTTT. This codes for CASSQEDRRSGNTIYF.

This clone is a singleton in its sample. The chain couples TRBV27 to TRBJ2-4; D could derive from TRBD1 or TRBD2 (6 bases each). V gave up 0 bases and J gave up 9 bases, with 15 bases separating them. Germline-derived CDR1 and CDR2 are MNHEY and SMNVEV (reference sequence). There are 15 residues in the CDR3. CDR3: CASSLSVGGSGIQYF. In DNA form, the CDR3 reads TGTGCCAGCAGTTTATCGGTAGGGGGGTCTGGCATTCAGTACTTC.

The chain uses TRBV15 and TRBJ1-5; D unresolved. Germline V gene data show CDR1 as LNHNV and CDR2 as YYDKDF (reference sequence). Trimming cost V 0 bases and J 4 bases, with 7 bases left between them. The CDR3 spans 14 residues. The CDR3 nucleotides are TGTGCCACCAGCAGAGAAAATCGTAATCAGCCCCAGCATTTT. This encodes CATSRENRNQPQHF.

This chain connects TRBV10-3 to TRBJ1-5; D is unresolved. V was pared by 5 bases and J by 0 bases, with 2 bases between. CDR1 is ENHRY and CDR2 is SYGVKD in the germline V gene. This CDR3 region has 12 residues. CDR3 region: CAISNSNQPQHF. The CDR3, as DNA: TGTGCCATCAGTAATAGCAATCAGCCCCAGCATTTT.

This chain links TRBV5-6 with TRBJ2-7; D assignment may be TRBD1 or TRBD2 (5 bases each). Trimming cost V 2 bases and J 3 bases, with 15 bases left between them. The CDR3 loop spans 15 amino acids. The germline V gene encodes CDR1 SGHDT and CDR2 YYEEEE. In DNA, the CDR3 is TGTGCCAGCAGCTTTTCCCCGGGAACAGGCTACGAGCAGTACTTC. This encodes CASSFSPGTGYEQYF. The variable domain in full, with the rest retrieved from reference TRBV5-6 and TRBJ2-7, is DAGVTQSPTHLIKTRGQQVTLRCSPKSGHDTVSWYQQALGQGPQFIFQYYEEEERQRGNFPDRFSGHQFPNYSSELNVNALLLGDSALYLCASSFSPGTGYEQYFGPGTRLTVT.

V and J are TRBV5-6 and TRBJ1-5; 8 nucleotides agree with TRBD1. In germline, CDR1 is SGHDT, CDR2 YYEEEE. Trimming at V came to 2 bases and at J to 5 bases, leaving 3 bases not matched to a gene. This CDR3 spans 14 amino acids. For the CDR3, the DNA is TGTGCCAGCAGCTTACAGGGGGTCCATCAGCCCCAGCATTTT. It codes for CASSLQGVHQPQHF.

The chain couples TRBV6-5 to TRBJ2-2, with D maybe TRBD2 (6 bases). Trimming removed 4 bases at V and 2 bases at J, with 8 bases between. The length of the CDR3 is 14 residues. Germline CDR1 and CDR2: MNHEY and SVGAGI. The CDR3 sequence: CASSFGLNTGELFF. CDR3 coding DNA: TGTGCCAGCAGTTTCGGACTAAACACCGGGGAGCTGTTTTTT.

The V and J genes are TRBV10-2 and TRBJ1-6; 7 bases are a match to TRBD1. V shed 5 bases and J 5 bases; nucleotides not matched to a gene: 3. Germline V lookup: CDR1 WSHSY, CDR2 SAAADI. The CDR3 is 14 amino acids. CDR3 nucleotide sequence: TGCGCCAGCAGTTCGGGACAGAATAATTCACCCCTCCACTTT. The encoded protein is CASSSGQNNSPLHF.

V usage is TRBV6-1 and J usage is TRBJ1-5; D unresolved. Germline-derived CDR1 and CDR2 are MNHNS and SASEGT. Deletions cut 0 bases from V and 5 bases from J, with 11 bases between. The CDR3 covers 15 residues. In DNA, the CDR3 is TGTGCCAGCAGTGAAGCGCAGGAAGGGTATCAGCCCCAGCATTTT. Translating it yields CASSEAQEGYQPQHF.

V and J are TRBV4-2 and TRBJ2-1; a possible D gene is TRBD1 (6 bases). With 2 bases removed from V and 8 bases from J, the gap between germline ends came to 16 bases. There are 15 residues in the CDR3. The germline CDR1 and CDR2 sequences are LGHNA and YNFKEQ. The CDR3 loop is CASSQIVQGTDEQFF. The CDR3 nucleotides read TGTGCCAGCAGCCAAATCGTCCAGGGGACGGATGAGCAGTTCTTC.

The V call is TRBV9, the J call TRBJ2-5, with 8 nucleotides matching TRBD1. The germline V gene encodes CDR1 SGDLS and CDR2 YYNGEE. This CDR3 is built from 15 residues. V lost 0 bases and J lost 5; bases outside the gene matches: 6. DNA of the CDR3: TGTGCCAGCAGCGTAGGCAGGGGGCTGGTGGAGACCCAGTACTTC. This translates into CASSVGRGLVETQYF.

The chain couples TRBV4-3 to TRBJ2-3, with a tentative D call TRBD2 (6 bases). Deletions cut 4 bases from V and 3 bases from J, with 14 bases between. The CDR3 runs 15 residues. Germline-derived CDR1 and CDR2 are LGHNA and YSLEER. CDR3 in amino acids: CASSPRDSGTDTQYF. As DNA, the CDR3 is TGCGCCAGCAGCCCCCGGGATAGCGGAACAGATACGCAGTATTTT.

The V call is TRBV6-1, the J call TRBJ2-1, with 7 nucleotides matching TRBD2. Per germline, CDR1 MNHNS and CDR2 SASEGT. This CDR3 has 13 residues. Losses at the gene ends were 7 bases for V and 13 bases for J; bases not matched to a gene: 13. CDR3 in DNA: TGTGCCAGCAAAACCGAGTGGGGGGGAGAACAGTTCTTC. Translation: CASKTEWGGEQFF.

The rearrangement uses TRBV4-1 and TRBJ1-2, with 8 positions matching TRBD1. CDR3 length: 15 amino acids. V shed 3 bases and J 8 bases; nucleotides not matched to a gene: 11. Looked up from germline, CDR1 is MGHRA and CDR2 is YSYEKL. Here the CDR3 DNA reads TGCGCCAGCAGCCATTCTGACAGGGGTGCGGACGGCTACACCTTC. Protein sequence: CASSHSDRGADGYTF.

The gene calls are TRBV28 and TRBJ2-3; D is perhaps TRBD1 or TRBD2 (5 bases each). This CDR3 region has 16 residues. Trimming took off 3 bases at V and 2 bases at J, with 15 bases between the two ends. Germline values: CDR1 MDHEN, CDR2 SYDVKM. The CDR3 sequence: CASSFTRGVDTDTQYF. CDR3 DNA sequence: TGTGCCAGCAGTTTCACCCGAGGGGTCGACACAGATACGCAGTATTTT.

V and J are TRBV7-9 and TRBJ2-3, with D perhaps given as TRBD1 or TRBD2 (6 bases each). From germline, CDR1 is SEHNR and CDR2 FQNEAQ (reference sequence). Between the trimmed V and J ends, which lost 2 bases and 1 base, there was a span of 10 bases. The CDR3 loop spans 15 amino acids. CDR3 loop: CASSLWRGGTDTQYF. The CDR3 nucleotides read TGTGCCAGCAGCTTATGGAGGGGGGGCACAGATACGCAGTATTTT. Variable domain in full (rest from reference TRBV7-9 and TRBJ2-3): DTGVSQNPRHKITKRGQNVTFRCDPISEHNRLYWYRQTLGQGPEFLTYFQNEAQLEKSRLLSDRFSAERPKGSFSTLEIQRTEQGDSAMYLCASSLWRGGTDTQYFGPGTRLTVL.

The rearrangement uses TRBV9 and TRBJ2-2; D is perhaps TRBD1 or TRBD2 (6 bases each). Trimming stripped 3 bases from V and 8 bases from J, with 11 bases between. CDR1 is SGDLS and CDR2 is YYNGEE in the germline V gene. CDR3 length: 13 amino acids. In DNA form, the CDR3 reads TGTGCCAGCAGCGCGGGGGCTGAGGGGGAGCTGTTTTTT. This sequence encodes CASSAGAEGELFF. Variable domain in full (rest from reference TRBV9 and TRBJ2-2): DSGVTQTPKHLITATGQRVTLRCSPRSGDLSVYWYQQSLDQGLQFLIQYYNGEERAKGNILERFSAQQFPDLHSELNLSSLELGDSALYFCASSAGAEGELFFGEGSRLTVL.

The V and J genes are TRBV6-6 and TRBJ2-2, with 8 bases matching TRBD1. The junction had 10 bases not matched to a gene; V was cut back by 6 bases and J by 4 bases. The CDR3 loop spans 16 amino acids. The V gene's germline CDR1 is MNHNY and CDR2 SVGAGI (reference sequence). The CDR3 DNA follows: TGTGCCAGCAGCCCAACAGGACAGGGAGGCACCGGGGAGCTGTTTTTT. Translated, it gives CASSPTGQGGTGELFF.

The genes are TRBV7-2 and TRBJ2-3, with 9 bases aligning to TRBD2. The J segment lost 3 bases and the V segment lost 4 bases, leaving 8 bases of the junction unmatched. From germline, CDR1 is SGHTA and CDR2 FQGNSA. This CDR3 is 16 amino acids long. The CDR3 DNA sequence: TGTGCCAGCAGCTACCTAGCGGGGATGCTGACAGATACGCAGTATTTT. Translated, it gives CASSYLAGMLTDTQYF.